This TCR beta chain was identified in a study of cytomegalovirus exposure and HLA in healthy donors. The study, taken as a whole, reports: In vitro work confirmed that a few CMV-associated chains recognize CMV antigens.

J lost 3 bases, V lost 6 bases, and 0 bases had no gene match. The germline V gene encodes CDR1 MNHNY and CDR2 SVGAGI (reference sequence). The CDR3 covers 14 residues. PCR amplification relied on 60 Vbeta primers (plus 13 Jbeta primers). Clones were sequenced by immunoSEQ multiplex PCR, and TCRdb holds only the in-frame ones, with some missing. The sample lists under 150,000 clones, under 85% seen once, with around 1.7% in the top ten. About this clone: Antigen specificity is unknown.

V and J are TRBV6-6 and TRBJ2-5; 14 nucleotides line up with TRBD2. The sequencing input was PBMCs. The TCR sequence derives from a boy aged 5 to 17 in good health and CMV-seronegative. CDR3 sequence reads: CASRTSGREETQYF. CDR3 sequence (DNA): TGTGCCAGCAGGACTAGCGGGAGGGAAGAGACCCAGTACTTC.